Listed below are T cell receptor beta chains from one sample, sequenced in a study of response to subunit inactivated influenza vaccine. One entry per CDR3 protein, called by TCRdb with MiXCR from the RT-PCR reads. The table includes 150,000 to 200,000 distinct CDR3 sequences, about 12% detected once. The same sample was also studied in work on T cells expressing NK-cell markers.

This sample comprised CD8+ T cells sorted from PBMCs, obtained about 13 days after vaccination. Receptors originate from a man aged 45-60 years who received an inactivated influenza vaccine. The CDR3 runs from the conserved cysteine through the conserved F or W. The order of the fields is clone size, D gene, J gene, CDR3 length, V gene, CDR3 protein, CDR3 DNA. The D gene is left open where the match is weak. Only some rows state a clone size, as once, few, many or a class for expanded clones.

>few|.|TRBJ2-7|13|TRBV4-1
CASSQWANYEQYF
TGCGCCAGCAGCCAATGGGCTAACTACGAGCAGTACTTC
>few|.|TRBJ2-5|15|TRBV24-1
CATSENAGWGETQYF
TGTGCCACCAGTGAAAACGCTGGATGGGGAGAGACCCAGTACTTC
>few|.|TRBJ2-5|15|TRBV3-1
CASSQVRQYQETQYF
TGTGCCAGCAGCCAAGTAAGACAGTACCAAGAGACCCAGTACTTC
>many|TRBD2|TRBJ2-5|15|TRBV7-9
CASSPPLAVQETQYF
TGTGCCAGCAGCCCACCGCTAGCGGTTCAAGAGACCCAGTACTTC
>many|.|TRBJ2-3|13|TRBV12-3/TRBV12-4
CASSWTVPDTQYF
TGTGCCAGCAGTTGGACCGTCCCAGATACGCAGTATTTT
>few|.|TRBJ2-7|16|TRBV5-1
CASSLAAPEPAYEQYF
TGCGCCAGCAGCTTGGCCGCGCCTGAACCCGCCTACGAGCAGTACTTC
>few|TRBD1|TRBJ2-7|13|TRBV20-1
CSAPYRGNYEQYF
TGCAGTGCTCCTTACAGGGGCAACTACGAGCAGTACTTC
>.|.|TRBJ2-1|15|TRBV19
CASSIRDAKVYEQFF
TGTGCCAGTAGTATAAGGGACGCCAAGGTTTATGAGCAGTTCTTC
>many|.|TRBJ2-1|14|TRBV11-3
CASSQTLVPNEQFF
TGTGCCAGCAGCCAAACACTAGTTCCCAATGAGCAGTTCTTC
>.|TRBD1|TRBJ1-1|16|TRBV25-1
CASSETLGQGNTEAFF
TGTGCCAGCAGTGAAACCCTAGGACAGGGCAACACTGAAGCTTTCTTT
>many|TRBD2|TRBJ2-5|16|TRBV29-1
CSVEPTSGGYQETQYF
TGCAGCGTTGAACCAACTAGCGGGGGGTACCAAGAGACCCAGTACTTC
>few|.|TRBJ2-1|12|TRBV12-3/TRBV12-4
CASSFWGSEQFF
TGTGCCAGCAGTTTCTGGGGATCTGAGCAGTTCTTC
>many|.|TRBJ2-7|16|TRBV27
CASSQDVVFQTYEQYF
TGTGCCAGCAGTCAAGATGTGGTCTTCCAGACCTACGAGCAGTACTTC
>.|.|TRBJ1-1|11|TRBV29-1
CSVDQPTEAFF
TGCAGCGTTGACCAACCAACTGAAGCTTTCTTT
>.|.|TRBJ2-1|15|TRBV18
CASSPVAVNYNEQFF
TGTGCCAGCTCACCAGTGGCAGTAAACTACAATGAGCAGTTCTTC
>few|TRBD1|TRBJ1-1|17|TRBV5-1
CASSLNSGQEKNTEAFF
TGCGCCAGCAGCTTGAACTCGGGACAGGAAAAGAACACTGAAGCTTTCTTT
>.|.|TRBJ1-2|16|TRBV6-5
CASSYSAGGAYYGYTF
TGTGCCAGCAGTTACTCGGCAGGAGGCGCCTACTATGGCTACACCTTC
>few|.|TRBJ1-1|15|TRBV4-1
CASSQLRDVGTEAFF
TGCGCCAGCAGCCAACTCCGGGACGTGGGCACTGAAGCTTTCTTT
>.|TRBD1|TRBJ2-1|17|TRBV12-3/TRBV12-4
CASRSKTGGAPYNEQFF
TGTGCCAGCAGATCTAAGACAGGGGGCGCACCCTACAATGAGCAGTTCTTC
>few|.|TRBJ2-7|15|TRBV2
CASSEFGQGGYEQYF
TGTGCCAGCAGTGAATTCGGGCAGGGGGGATACGAGCAGTACTTC
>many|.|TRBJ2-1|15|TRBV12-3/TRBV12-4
CASSSYAWVMGEQFF
TGTGCCAGCAGTTCATACGCTTGGGTTATGGGTGAGCAGTTCTTC
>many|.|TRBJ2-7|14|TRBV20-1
CSARDMGFSYEQYF
TGCAGTGCTAGAGATATGGGTTTCTCCTACGAGCAGTACTTC
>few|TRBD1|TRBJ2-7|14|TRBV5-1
CASSPDRVAYEQYF
TGCGCCAGCAGCCCGGACAGGGTGGCCTACGAGCAGTACTTC
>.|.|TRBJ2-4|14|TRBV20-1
CSAEGRVAKNIQYF
TGCAGTGCCGAGGGACGGGTAGCCAAAAACATTCAGTACTTC